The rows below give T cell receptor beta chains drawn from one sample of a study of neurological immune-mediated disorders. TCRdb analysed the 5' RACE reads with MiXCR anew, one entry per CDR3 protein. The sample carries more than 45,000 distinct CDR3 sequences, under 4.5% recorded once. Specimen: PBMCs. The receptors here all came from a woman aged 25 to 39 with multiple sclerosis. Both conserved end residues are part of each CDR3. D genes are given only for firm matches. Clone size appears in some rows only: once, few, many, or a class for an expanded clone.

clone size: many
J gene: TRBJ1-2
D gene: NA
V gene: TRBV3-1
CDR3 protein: CASSQGESGYTF
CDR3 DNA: TGTGCCAGCAGCCAGGGGGAGTCTGGCTACACCTTC

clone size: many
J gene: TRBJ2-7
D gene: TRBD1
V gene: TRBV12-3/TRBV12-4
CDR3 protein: CASTMTGTYEQYF
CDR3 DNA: TGTGCCAGCACCATGACAGGGACCTACGAGCAGTACTTC

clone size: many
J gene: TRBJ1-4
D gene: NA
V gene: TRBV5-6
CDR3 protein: CASSLGQRASNEKLFF
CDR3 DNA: TGTGCCAGCAGCTTGGGTCAGAGGGCTTCAAATGAAAAACTGTTTTTT

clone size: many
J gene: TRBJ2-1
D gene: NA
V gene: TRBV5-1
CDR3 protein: CASSSNSGDAYNEQFF
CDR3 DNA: TGCGCCAGCAGCTCAAATAGCGGAGACGCCTACAATGAGCAGTTCTTC

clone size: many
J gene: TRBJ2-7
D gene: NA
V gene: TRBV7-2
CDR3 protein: CASSLDFGRPYEQYF
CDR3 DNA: TGTGCCAGCAGCTTAGATTTTGGGAGACCCTACGAGCAGTACTTC

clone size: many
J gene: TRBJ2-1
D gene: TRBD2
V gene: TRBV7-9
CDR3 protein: CASSRGPGLAINNEQFF
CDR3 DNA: TGTGCCAGCAGCCGAGGACCGGGACTAGCGATAAACAATGAGCAGTTCTTC

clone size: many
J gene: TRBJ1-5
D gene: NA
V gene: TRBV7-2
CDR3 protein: CASSYTVYQPQHF
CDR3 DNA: TGTGCCAGCAGCTACACGGTCTATCAGCCCCAGCATTTT

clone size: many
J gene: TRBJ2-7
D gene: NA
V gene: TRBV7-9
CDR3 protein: CASSPEVFPSEQYF
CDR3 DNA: TGTGCCAGCAGCCCTGAGGTGTTTCCCAGCGAGCAGTACTTC

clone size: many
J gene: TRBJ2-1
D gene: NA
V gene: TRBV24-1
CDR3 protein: CATSDSTGHSGEQFF
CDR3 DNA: TGTGCCACCAGTGATTCAACAGGGCATAGTGGGGAGCAGTTCTTC

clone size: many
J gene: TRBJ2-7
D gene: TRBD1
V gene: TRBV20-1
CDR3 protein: CSASDRGSSYEQYF
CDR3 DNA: TGCAGTGCTTCGGACAGGGGGAGCTCCTACGAGCAGTACTTC

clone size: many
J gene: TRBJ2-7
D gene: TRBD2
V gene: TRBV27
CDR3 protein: CASRASGNYEQYF
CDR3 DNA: TGTGCCAGTCGGGCTAGCGGGAACTACGAGCAGTACTTC

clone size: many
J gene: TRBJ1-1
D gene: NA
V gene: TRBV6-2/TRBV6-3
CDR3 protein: CASSASRVAFF
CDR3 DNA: TGTGCCAGCAGCGCTAGTCGGGTCGCTTTCTTT

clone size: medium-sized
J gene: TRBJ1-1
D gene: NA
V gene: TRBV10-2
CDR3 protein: CASSEYGGEDTEAFF
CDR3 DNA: TGCGCCAGCAGTGAGTACGGGGGCGAGGACACTGAAGCTTTCTTT

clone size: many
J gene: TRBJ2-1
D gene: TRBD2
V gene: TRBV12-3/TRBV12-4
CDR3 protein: CASSRTFGGRRGDEQFF
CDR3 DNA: TGTGCCAGCAGCCGAACGTTTGGGGGGCGGCGGGGGGATGAGCAGTTCTTC

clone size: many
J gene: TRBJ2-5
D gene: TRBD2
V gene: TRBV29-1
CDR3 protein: CSVEQRGLPQTQYF
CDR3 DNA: TGCAGCGTTGAGCAGCGGGGGCTGCCTCAGACCCAGTACTTC

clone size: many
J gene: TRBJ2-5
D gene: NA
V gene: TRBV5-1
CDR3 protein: CASSPWGRQETQYF
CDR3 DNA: TGCGCCAGCAGCCCCTGGGGACGGCAAGAGACCCAGTACTTC

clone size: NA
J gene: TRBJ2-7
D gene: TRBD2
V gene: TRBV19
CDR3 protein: CATTTSGSPEQYF
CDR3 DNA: TGTGCCACTACGACTAGCGGGAGTCCCGAGCAGTACTTC

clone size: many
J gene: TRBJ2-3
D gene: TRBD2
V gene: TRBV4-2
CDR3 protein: CASSPAGRSSTDTQYF
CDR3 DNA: TGTGCCAGCAGCCCAGCGGGACGGTCTAGCACAGATACGCAGTATTTT

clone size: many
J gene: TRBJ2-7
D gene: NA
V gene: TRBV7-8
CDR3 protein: CASSFAEALYEQYF
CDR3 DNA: TGTGCCAGCAGCTTTGCAGAGGCCCTCTACGAGCAGTACTTC

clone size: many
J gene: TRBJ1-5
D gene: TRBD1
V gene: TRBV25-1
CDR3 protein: CASSASGQGNQPQHF
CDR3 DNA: TGTGCCAGCAGTGCATCTGGACAGGGGAATCAGCCCCAGCATTTT

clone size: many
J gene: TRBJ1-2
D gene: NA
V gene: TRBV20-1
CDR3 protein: CSAAGGEYGYTF
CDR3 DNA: TGCAGTGCCGCCGGGGGGGAGTATGGCTACACCTTC

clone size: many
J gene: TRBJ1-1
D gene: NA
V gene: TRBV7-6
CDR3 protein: CASSPGQIYRGTEAFF
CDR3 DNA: TGTGCCAGCAGCCCTGGTCAAATCTATCGGGGTACTGAAGCTTTCTTT

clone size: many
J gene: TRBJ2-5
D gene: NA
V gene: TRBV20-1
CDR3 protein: CSARKGFQETQYF
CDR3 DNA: TGCAGTGCTAGGAAGGGGTTCCAAGAGACCCAGTACTTC

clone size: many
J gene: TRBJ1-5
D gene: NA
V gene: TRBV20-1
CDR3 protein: CSASPSAGHQPQHF
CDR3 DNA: TGCAGTGCTAGCCCTAGTGCGGGGCATCAGCCCCAGCATTTT

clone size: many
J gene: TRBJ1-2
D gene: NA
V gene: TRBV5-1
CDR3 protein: CASSPERASYGYTF
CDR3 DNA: TGCGCCAGCAGCCCCGAGAGAGCCTCCTATGGCTACACCTTC

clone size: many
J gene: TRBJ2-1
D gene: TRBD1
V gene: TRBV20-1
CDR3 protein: CSANRGSYNEQFF
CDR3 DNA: TGCAGTGCTAACAGGGGCTCCTACAATGAGCAGTTCTTC

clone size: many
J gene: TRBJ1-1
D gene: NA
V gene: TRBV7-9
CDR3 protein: CASSPEGGTEAFF
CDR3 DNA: TGTGCCAGCAGCCCAGAGGGGGGTACTGAAGCTTTCTTT

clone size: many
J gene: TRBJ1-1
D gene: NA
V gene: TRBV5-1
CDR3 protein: CASSLEGAGEAFF
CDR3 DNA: TGCGCCAGCAGCTTAGAGGGAGCTGGTGAAGCTTTCTTT

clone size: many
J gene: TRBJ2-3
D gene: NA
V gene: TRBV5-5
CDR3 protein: CASSLYEGGADTQYF
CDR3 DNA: TGTGCCAGCAGCTTGTATGAGGGGGGGGCAGATACGCAGTATTTT

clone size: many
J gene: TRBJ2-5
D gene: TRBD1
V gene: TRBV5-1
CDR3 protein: CASSPRGGQGRETQYF
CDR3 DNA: TGCGCCAGCAGCCCCCGAGGGGGACAGGGGAGAGAGACCCAGTACTTC

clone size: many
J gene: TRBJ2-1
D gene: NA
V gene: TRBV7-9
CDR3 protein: CASSELTKAPHNEQFF
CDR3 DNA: TGTGCCAGCAGCGAGCTGACTAAGGCTCCCCACAATGAGCAGTTCTTC

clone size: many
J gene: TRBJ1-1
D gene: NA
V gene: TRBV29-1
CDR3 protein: CSVVTGWGGTEAFF
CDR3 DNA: TGCAGCGTTGTGACAGGATGGGGAGGCACTGAAGCTTTCTTT

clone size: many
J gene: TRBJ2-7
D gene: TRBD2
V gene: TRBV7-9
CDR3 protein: CASSSGGRGFYEQYF
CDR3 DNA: TGTGCCAGCAGCTCGGGGGGTAGAGGGTTCTACGAGCAGTACTTC

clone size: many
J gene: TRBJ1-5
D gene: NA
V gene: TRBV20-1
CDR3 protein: CSAAEGGTQHF
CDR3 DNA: TGCAGTGCTGCGGAGGGGGGAACCCAGCATTTT

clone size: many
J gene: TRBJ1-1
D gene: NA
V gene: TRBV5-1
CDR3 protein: CASREGQNTEAFF
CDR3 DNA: TGCGCCAGCAGGGAAGGGCAGAACACTGAAGCTTTCTTT

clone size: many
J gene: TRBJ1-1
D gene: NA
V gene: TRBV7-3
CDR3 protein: CASSLKGSGNTEAFF
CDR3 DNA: TGTGCCAGCAGCTTAAAGGGCAGTGGGAACACTGAAGCTTTCTTT

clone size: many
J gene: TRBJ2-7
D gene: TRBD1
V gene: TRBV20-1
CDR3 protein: CSALTGNVPYEQYF
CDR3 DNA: TGCAGTGCTCTGACAGGGAACGTGCCCTACGAGCAGTACTTC

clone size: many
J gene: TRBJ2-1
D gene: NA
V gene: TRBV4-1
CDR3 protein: CASSQVVGPRANEQFF
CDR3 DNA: TGCGCCAGCAGCCAAGTTGTGGGCCCCAGGGCGAATGAGCAGTTCTTC

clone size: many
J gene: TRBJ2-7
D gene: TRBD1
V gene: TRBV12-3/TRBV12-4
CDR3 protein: CASSSLDRGLDEQYF
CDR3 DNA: TGTGCCAGCAGTTCCCTGGACAGGGGGCTCGACGAGCAGTACTTC

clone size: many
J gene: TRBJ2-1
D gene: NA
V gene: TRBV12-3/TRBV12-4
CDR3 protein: CASSRGTTNEQFF
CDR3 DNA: TGTGCCAGCAGCCGTGGGACCACTAATGAGCAGTTCTTC

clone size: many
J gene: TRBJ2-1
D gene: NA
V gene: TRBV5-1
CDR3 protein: CASSFAGYNEQFF
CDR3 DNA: TGCGCCAGCAGCTTCGCGGGGTACAATGAGCAGTTCTTC

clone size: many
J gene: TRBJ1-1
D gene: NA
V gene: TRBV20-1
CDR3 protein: CSAPRGDTEAFF
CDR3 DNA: TGCAGTGCCCCCCGCGGGGACACTGAAGCTTTCTTT

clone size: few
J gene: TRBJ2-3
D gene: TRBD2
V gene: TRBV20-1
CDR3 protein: CSASRTSGETDTQYF
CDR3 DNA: TGCAGTGCTAGCCGCACTAGCGGGGAAACAGATACGCAGTATTTT

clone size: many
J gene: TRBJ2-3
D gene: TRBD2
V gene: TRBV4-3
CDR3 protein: CASSQELAGWATNTQYF
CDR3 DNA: TGCGCCAGCAGCCAAGAACTAGCGGGATGGGCGACGAATACGCAGTATTTT

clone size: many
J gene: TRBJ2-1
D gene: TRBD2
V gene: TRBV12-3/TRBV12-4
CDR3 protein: CASSLGLAGTDEQFF
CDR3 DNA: TGTGCCAGCAGCCTTGGACTAGCGGGAACCGATGAGCAGTTCTTC

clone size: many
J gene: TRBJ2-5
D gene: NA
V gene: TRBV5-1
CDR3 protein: CASSPEGRLVEETQYF
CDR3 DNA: TGCGCCAGCAGCCCCGAAGGGAGACTAGTGGAAGAGACCCAGTACTTC

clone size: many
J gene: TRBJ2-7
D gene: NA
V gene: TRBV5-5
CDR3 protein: CASSLTISYEQYF
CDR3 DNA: TGTGCCAGCAGCTTGACTATAAGCTACGAGCAGTACTTC

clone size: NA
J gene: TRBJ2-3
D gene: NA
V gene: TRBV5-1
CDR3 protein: CASSPETDTQYF
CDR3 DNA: TGCGCCAGCAGCCCGGAAACAGATACGCAGTATTTT

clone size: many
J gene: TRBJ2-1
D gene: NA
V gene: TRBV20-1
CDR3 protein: CSAINVVSSYNEQFF
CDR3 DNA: TGCAGTGCCATCAACGTTGTGAGCTCCTACAATGAGCAGTTCTTC

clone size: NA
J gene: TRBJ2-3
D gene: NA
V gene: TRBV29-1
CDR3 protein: CSVSGAGSTDTQYF
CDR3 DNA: TGCAGCGTTTCAGGGGCAGGGAGCACAGATACGCAGTATTTT

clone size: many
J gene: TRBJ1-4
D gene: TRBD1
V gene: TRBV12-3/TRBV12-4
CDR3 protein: CASSLAQMTGPKLFF
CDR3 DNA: TGTGCCAGCAGTTTAGCCCAGATGACAGGGCCAAAACTGTTTTTT

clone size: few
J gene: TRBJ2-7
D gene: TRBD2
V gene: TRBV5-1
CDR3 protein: CASSLGGTKSYEQYF
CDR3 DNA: TGCGCCAGCAGCTTGGGTGGGACTAAATCCTACGAGCAGTACTTC

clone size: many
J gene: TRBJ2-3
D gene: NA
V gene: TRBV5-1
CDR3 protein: CASSMTGGFGTDTQYF
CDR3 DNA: TGCGCCAGCAGCATGACGGGGGGCTTTGGGACAGATACGCAGTATTTT